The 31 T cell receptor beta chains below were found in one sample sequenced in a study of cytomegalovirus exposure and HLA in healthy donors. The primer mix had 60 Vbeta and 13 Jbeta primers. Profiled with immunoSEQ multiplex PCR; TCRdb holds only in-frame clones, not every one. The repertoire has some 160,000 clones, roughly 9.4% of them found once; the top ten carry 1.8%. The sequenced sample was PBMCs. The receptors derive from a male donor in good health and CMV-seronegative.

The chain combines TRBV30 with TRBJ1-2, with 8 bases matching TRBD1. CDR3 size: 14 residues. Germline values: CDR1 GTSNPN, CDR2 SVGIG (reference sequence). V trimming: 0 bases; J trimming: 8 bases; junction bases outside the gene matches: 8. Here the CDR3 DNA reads TGTGCCTGGAGTGTCGGGGTCGACAGGGGCGGCTACACCTTC. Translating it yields CAWSVGVDRGGYTF. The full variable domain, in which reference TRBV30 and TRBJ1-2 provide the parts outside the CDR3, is SQTIHQWPATLVQPVGSPLSLECTVEGTSNPNLYWYRQAAGRGLQLLFYSVGIGQISSEVPQNLSASRPQDRQFILSSKKLLLSDSGFYLCAWSVGVDRGGYTFGSGTRLTVV.

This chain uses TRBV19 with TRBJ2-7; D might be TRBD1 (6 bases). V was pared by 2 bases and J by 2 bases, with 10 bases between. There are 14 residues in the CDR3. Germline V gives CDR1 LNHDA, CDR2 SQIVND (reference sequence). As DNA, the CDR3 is TGTGCCAGTAGTATAACAGGGCTCGCCTACGAGCAGTACTTC. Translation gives CASSITGLAYEQYF.

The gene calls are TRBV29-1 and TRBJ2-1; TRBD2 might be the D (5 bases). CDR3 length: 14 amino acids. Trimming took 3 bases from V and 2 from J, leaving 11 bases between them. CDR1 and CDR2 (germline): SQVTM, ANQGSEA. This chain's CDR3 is CSVEADSTYNEQFF. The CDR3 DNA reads TGCAGCGTTGAGGCGGACTCGACCTACAATGAGCAGTTCTTC.

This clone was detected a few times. The CDR3 bases are TGTGCCAGCAGCTTAGCGCAGGGGCCCTTCTATGGCTACACCTTC. Residues: CASSLAQGPFYGYTF. The chain has TRBV7-2 and TRBJ1-2, with a possible D match to TRBD1 (6 bases). Trimming left V 0 bases short and J 4 bases short, with 12 bases between. The CDR3 sequence is 15 residues long. Germline V gene sequence: CDR1 SGHTA, CDR2 FQGNSA.

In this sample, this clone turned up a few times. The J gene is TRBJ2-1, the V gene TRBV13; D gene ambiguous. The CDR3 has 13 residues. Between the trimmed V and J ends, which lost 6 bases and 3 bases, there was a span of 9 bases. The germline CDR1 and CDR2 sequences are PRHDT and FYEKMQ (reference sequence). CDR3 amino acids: CASSALNYNEQFF. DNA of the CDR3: TGTGCCAGCAGTGCTCTAAACTACAATGAGCAGTTCTTC.

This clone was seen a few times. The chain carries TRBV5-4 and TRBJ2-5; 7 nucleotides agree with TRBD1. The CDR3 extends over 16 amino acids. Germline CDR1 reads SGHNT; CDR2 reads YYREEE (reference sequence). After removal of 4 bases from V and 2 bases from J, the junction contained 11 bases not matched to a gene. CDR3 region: CASSPSPTGWQETQYF. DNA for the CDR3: TGTGCCAGCAGCCCCTCCCCGACAGGGTGGCAAGAGACCCAGTACTTC.

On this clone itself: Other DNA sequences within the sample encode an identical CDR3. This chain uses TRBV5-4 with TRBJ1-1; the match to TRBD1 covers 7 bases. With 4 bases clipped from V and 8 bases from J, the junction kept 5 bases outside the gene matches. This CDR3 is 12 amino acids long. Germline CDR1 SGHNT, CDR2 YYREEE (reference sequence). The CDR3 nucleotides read TGTGCCAGCAGCCCCAGGGGGGCCGAAGCTTTCTTT. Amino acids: CASSPRGAEAFF.

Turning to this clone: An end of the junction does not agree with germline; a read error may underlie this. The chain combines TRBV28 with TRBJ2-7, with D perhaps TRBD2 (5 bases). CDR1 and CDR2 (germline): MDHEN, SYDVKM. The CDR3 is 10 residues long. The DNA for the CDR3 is TGTGCCATCAGGACTCGTCCTGCACGCTTC. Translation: CAIRTRPARF.

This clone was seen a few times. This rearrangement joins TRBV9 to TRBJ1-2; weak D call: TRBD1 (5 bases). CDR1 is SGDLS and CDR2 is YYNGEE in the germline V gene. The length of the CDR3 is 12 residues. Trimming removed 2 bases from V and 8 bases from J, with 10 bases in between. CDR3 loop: CASSVLGGGYTF. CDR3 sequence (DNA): TGTGCCAGCAGCGTCCTGGGGGGAGGCTACACCTTC.

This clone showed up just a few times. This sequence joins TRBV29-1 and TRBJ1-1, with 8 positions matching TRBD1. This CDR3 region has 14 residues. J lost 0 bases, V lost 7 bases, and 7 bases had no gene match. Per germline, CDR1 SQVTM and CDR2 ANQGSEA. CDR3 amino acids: CSGRTGNMNTEAFF. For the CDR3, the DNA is TGCAGCGGTAGGACAGGGAACATGAACACTGAAGCTTTCTTT. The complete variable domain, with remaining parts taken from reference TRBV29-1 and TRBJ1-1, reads SAVISQKPSRDICQRGTSLTIQCQVDSQVTMMFWYRQQPGQSLTLIATANQGSEATYESGFVIDKFPISRPNLTFSTLTVSNMSPEDSSIYLCSGRTGNMNTEAFFGQGTRLTVV.

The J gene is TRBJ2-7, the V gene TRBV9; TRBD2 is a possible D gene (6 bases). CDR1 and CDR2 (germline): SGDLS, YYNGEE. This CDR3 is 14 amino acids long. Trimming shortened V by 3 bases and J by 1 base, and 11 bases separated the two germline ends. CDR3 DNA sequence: TGTGCCAGCAGCGGGGGTAGCGGTTCCTACGAGCAGTACTTC. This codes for CASSGGSGSYEQYF.

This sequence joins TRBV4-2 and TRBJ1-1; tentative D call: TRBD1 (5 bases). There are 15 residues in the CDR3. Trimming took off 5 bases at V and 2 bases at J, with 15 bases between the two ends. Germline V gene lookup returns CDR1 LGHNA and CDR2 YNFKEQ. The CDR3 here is CASSSNQGVNTEAFF. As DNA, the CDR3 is TGTGCCAGCAGCTCCAACCAGGGCGTAAACACTGAAGCTTTCTTT.

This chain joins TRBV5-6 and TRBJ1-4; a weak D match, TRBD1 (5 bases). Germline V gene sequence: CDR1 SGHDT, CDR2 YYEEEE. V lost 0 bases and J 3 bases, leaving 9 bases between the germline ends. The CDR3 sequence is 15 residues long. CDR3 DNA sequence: TGTGCCAGCAGCTTGGACAGGCAGTCTAATGAAAAACTGTTTTTT. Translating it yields CASSLDRQSNEKLFF.

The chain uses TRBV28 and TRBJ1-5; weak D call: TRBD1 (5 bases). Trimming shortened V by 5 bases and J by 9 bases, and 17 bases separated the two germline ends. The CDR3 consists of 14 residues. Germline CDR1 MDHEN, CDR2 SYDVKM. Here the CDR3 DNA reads TGTGCCAGCAGTCCAACTACAGGCCTCGGGCCCCAGCATTTT. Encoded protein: CASSPTTGLGPQHF.

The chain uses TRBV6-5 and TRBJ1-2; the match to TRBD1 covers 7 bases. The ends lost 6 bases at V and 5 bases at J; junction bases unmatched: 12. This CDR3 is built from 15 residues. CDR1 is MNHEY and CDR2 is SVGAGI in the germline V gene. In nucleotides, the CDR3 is TGTGCCAGCAGGCCTCGCCCGGGACAGCCGTATGGCTACACCTTC. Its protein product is CASRPRPGQPYGYTF.

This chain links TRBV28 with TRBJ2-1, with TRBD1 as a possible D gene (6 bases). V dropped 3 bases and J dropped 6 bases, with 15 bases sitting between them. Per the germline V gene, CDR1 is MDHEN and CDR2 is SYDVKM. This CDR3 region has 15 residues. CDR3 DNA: TGTGCCAGCAGTTTTCGGGCCCGGACAGCCAATGAGCAGTTCTTC. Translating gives CASSFRARTANEQFF. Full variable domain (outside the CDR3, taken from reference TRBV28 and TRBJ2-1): DVKVTQSSRYLVKRTGEKVFLECVQDMDHENMFWYRQDPGLGLRLIYFSYDVKMKEKGDIPEGYSVSREKKERFSLILESASTNQTSMYLCASSFRARTANEQFFGPGTRLTVL.

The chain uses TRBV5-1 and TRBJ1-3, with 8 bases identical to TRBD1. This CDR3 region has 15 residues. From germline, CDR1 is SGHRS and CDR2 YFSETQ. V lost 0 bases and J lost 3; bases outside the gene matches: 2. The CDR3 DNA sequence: TGCGCCAGCAGCTTGGGACAGGGGATTGGAAACACCATATATTTT. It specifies CASSLGQGIGNTIYF.

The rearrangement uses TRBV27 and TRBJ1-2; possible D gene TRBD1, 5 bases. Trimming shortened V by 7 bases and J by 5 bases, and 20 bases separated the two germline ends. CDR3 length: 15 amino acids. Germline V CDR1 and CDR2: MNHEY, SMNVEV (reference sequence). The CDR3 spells CASKKLDGGGYGYTF. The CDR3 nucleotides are TGTGCCAGCAAGAAACTGGACGGGGGAGGTTATGGCTACACCTTC.

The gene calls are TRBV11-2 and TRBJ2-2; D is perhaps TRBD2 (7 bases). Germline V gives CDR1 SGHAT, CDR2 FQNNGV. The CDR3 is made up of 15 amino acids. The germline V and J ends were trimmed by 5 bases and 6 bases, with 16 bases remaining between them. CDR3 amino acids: CASSPLARGPGELFF. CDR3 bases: TGTGCCAGCAGCCCACTAGCGCGGGGGCCCGGGGAGCTGTTTTTT.

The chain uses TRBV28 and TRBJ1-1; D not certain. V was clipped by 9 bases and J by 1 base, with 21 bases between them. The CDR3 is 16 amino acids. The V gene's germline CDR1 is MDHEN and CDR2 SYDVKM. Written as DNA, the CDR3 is TGTGCCAGTGGCACCCCCACACGGGGATCGAACACTGAAGCTTTCTTT. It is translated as CASGTPTRGSNTEAFF.

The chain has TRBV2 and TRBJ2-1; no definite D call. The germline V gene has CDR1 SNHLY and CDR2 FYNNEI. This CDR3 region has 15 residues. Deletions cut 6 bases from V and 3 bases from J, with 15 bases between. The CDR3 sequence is CASRPRVELYNEQFF. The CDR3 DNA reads TGTGCCAGCAGGCCCCGAGTTGAGCTCTACAATGAGCAGTTCTTC.

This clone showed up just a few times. The CDR3 sequence: CASSFRQGLVEKLFF. In DNA form, the CDR3 reads TGTGCCAGCAGTTTCAGACAGGGACTTGTTGAAAAACTGTTTTTT. V usage is TRBV6-5 and J usage is TRBJ1-4, with 7 bases that match TRBD1. Germline CDR1 and CDR2: MNHEY and SVGAGI. This CDR3 has 15 amino acids. V trimming: 4 bases; J trimming: 7 bases; junction bases outside the gene matches: 9.

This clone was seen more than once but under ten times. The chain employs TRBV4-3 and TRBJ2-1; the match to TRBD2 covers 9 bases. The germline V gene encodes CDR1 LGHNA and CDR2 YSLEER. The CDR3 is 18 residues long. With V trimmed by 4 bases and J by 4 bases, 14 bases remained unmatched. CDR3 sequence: CASSPGGASGVVYNEQFF. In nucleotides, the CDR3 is TGCGCCAGCAGCCCGGGGGGGGCTAGCGGGGTCGTGTACAATGAGCAGTTCTTC.

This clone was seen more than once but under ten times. CDR3 sequence reads: CASSQDLQNTGELFF. The CDR3 region has the DNA TGCGCCAGCAGCCAAGATTTACAAAACACCGGGGAGCTGTTTTTT. V gene TRBV4-3 combines with J gene TRBJ2-2; no firm D call. The germline V gene encodes CDR1 LGHNA and CDR2 YSLEER. The V end was cut by 0 bases, the J end by 2 bases, with 7 bases between. This CDR3 is 15 amino acids long.

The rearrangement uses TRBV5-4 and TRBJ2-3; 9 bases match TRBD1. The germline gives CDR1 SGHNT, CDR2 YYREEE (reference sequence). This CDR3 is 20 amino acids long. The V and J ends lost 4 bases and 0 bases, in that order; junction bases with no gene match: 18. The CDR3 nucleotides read TGTGCCAGCAGCCCCCGAAACAGGGGGCGCCCCGGTATCAGCACAGATACGCAGTATTTT. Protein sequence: CASSPRNRGRPGISTDTQYF.

The CDR3, as DNA: TGTGCCAGCAGCTTAATGGGACAGTCGGCCGAAAAACTGTTTTTT. Its protein product is CASSLMGQSAEKLFF. The chain links TRBV7-9 to TRBJ1-4; 7 bases match TRBD1. The length of the CDR3 is 15 residues. From germline, CDR1 is SEHNR and CDR2 FQNEAQ (reference sequence). The V segment lost 2 bases and the J segment 8 bases; nucleotides outside the gene matches: 8.

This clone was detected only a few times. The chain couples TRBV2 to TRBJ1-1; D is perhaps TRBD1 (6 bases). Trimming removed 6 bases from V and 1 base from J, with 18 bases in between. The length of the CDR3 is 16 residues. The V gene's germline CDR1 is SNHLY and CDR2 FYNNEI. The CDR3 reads CASRARGARQNTEAFF. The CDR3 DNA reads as TGTGCCAGCAGGGCCCGGGGGGCGAGACAGAACACTGAAGCTTTCTTT.

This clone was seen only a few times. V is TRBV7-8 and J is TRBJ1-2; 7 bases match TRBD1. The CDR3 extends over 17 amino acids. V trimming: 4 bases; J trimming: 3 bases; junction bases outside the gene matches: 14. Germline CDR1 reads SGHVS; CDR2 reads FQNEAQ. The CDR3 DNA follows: TGTGCCAGCAGCTCACTGACAGGGCTTGGGTTGTACTATGGCTACACCTTC. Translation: CASSSLTGLGLYYGYTF.

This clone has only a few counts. The CDR3 sequence is CASSLDQRGASNEKLFF. DNA for the CDR3: TGTGCCAGCAGCTTAGATCAACGTGGGGCCTCTAATGAAAAACTGTTTTTT. V and J are TRBV11-2 and TRBJ1-4; D may be TRBD1 (5 bases). With 0 bases removed from V and 3 bases from J, the gap between germline ends came to 14 bases. The CDR3 consists of 17 residues. Germline assignment: CDR1 SGHAT and CDR2 FQNNGV.

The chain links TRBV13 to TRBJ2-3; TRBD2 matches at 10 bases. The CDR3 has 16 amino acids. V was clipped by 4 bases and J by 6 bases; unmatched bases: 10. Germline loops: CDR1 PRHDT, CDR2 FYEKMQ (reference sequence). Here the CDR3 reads CASSYRLAGVPDTQYF. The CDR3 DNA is TGTGCCAGCAGCTATCGACTAGCGGGTGTCCCGGATACGCAGTATTTT.

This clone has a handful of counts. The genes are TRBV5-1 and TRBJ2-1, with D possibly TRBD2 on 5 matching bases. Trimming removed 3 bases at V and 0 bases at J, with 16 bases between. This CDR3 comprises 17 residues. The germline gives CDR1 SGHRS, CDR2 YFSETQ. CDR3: CASSSYARASSYNEQFF. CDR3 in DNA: TGCGCCAGCAGCTCCTACGCGCGGGCTAGCTCCTACAATGAGCAGTTCTTC.